These 24 T cell receptor beta chains share one sample of origin, sequenced in a study of cytomegalovirus exposure and HLA in healthy donors. Generated by immunoSEQ multiplex PCR, the TCRdb table keeps only in-frame clones and is missing some. The sample carries about 56,000 clones, 85% to 95% recorded once. Sequenced: PBMCs. Receptors originate from a man aged 18 to 30 in good health and CMV-seronegative.

The chain carries TRBV5-6 and TRBJ2-5, with 14 nucleotides matching TRBD2. The CDR3 covers 15 residues. J was trimmed by 4 bases and V by 4 bases; bases with no gene match: 3. Germline lookup yields CDR1 SGHDT and CDR2 YYEEEE. In DNA form, the CDR3 reads TGTGCCAGCAGCCTAGGGACTAGCGGGAGAGAGACCCAGTACTTC. Protein: CASSLGTSGRETQYF.

This chain links TRBV6-5 with TRBJ2-1; 16 bases line up with TRBD2. Germline V gene lookup returns CDR1 MNHEY and CDR2 SVGAGI. This CDR3 spans 15 amino acids. The V and J ends lost 4 bases and 12 bases, in that order; junction bases with no gene match: 6. This chain's CDR3 is CASSSEGLAGGAQFF. The CDR3 coding sequence is TGTGCCAGCAGTTCGGAGGGACTAGCGGGAGGGGCGCAGTTCTTC.

As regards this clone: One end of the junction varies from germline; a read error may be responsible. This sequence joins TRBV19 and TRBJ1-1, with a possible D match to TRBD1 (5 bases). This CDR3 has 14 amino acids. The V gene's germline CDR1 is LNHDA and CDR2 SQIVND (reference sequence). The CDR3, as DNA: TGTGCCAGTAGGATAGGGGCGGGGAACACTGAAGCTTTCTTT. Translated: CASRIGAGNTEAFF.

This chain connects TRBV4-1 to TRBJ1-2; TRBD1 matches 9 bases. CDR3 length equals 16 residues. Germline V CDR1 and CDR2: MGHRA, YSYEKL. The J segment lost 3 bases and the V segment lost 1 base, leaving 6 bases of the junction unmatched. The CDR3 DNA is TGCGCCAGCAGCCAAGTTGGGGACAGGGTTCACTATGGCTACACCTTC. It encodes CASSQVGDRVHYGYTF.

The V gene is TRBV6-1, the J gene TRBJ2-7; no firm D call. The CDR3 has 11 amino acids. V dropped 2 bases and J dropped 4 bases, with 3 bases sitting between them. Germline CDR1 is MNHNS and CDR2 is SASEGT. CDR3 bases: TGTGCCAGCAGTGAATTATACGAGCAGTACTTC. It translates to CASSELYEQYF.

The rearrangement links TRBV19 to TRBJ1-5; TRBD1 matches 8 bases. Germline CDR1 is LNHDA and CDR2 is SQIVND (reference sequence). The CDR3 totals 17 residues. Trimming at V came to 0 bases and at J to 7 bases, leaving 11 bases not matched to a gene. The CDR3 here is CASSIDLQGANRQPQHF. In nucleotides, the CDR3 is TGTGCCAGTAGTATAGATCTGCAGGGGGCTAATAGGCAGCCCCAGCATTTT. The whole variable domain, remainder taken from reference TRBV19 and TRBJ1-5, is DGGITQSPKYLFRKEGQNVTLSCEQNLNHDAMYWYRQDPGQGLRLIYYSQIVNDFQKGDIAEGYSVSREKKESFPLTVTSAQKNPTAFYLCASSIDLQGANRQPQHFGDGTRLSIL.

The CDR3 loop is CASTETGKTYEQYF. For the CDR3, the DNA is TGTGCCAGTACCGAGACAGGGAAGACCTACGAGCAGTACTTC. The chain carries TRBV19 and TRBJ2-7; 7 bases align to TRBD1. Germline CDR1 and CDR2: LNHDA and SQIVND (reference sequence). Germline trimming cut 7 bases from V and 2 bases from J; bases unmatched to any gene: 8. The CDR3 has 14 residues.

The chain combines TRBV4-1 with TRBJ1-2; D not resolved. The germline CDR1 and CDR2 sequences are MGHRA and YSYEKL. CDR3 length: 14 amino acids. Trimming pared 0 bases from V and 2 bases from J, leaving 7 bases between. The CDR3 sequence is CASSQDSFNYGYTF. The CDR3 bases are TGCGCCAGCAGCCAAGACTCGTTCAACTATGGCTACACCTTC.

This chain links TRBV15 with TRBJ2-2; 8 nucleotides agree with TRBD2. This CDR3 has 18 amino acids. Germline V gives CDR1 LNHNV, CDR2 YYDKDF (reference sequence). The V and J ends lost 0 bases and 1 base, in that order; junction bases with no gene match: 7. CDR3 in amino acids: CATSREVAGTLNTGELFF. As DNA, the CDR3 is TGTGCCACCAGCAGAGAGGTAGCGGGGACCTTGAACACCGGGGAGCTGTTTTTT. Combining the CDR3 with reference TRBV15 and TRBJ2-2 gives the whole variable domain DAMVIQNPRYQVTQFGKPVTLSCSQTLNHNVMYWYQQKSSQAPKLLFHYYDKDFNNEADTPDNFQSRRPNTSFCFLDIRSPGLGDTAMYLCATSREVAGTLNTGELFFGEGSRLTVL.

The chain recombines TRBV5-4 with TRBJ1-1; 8 nucleotides match TRBD1. V was pared by 4 bases and J by 5 bases, with 7 bases of the junction left unmatched. CDR1 SGHNT and CDR2 YYREEE come from the germline V gene (reference sequence). The CDR3 is 14 amino acids. The CDR3 nucleotides are TGTGCCAGCAGCCTCTCCAGGGGGCAGACTGAAGCTTTCTTT. Protein sequence: CASSLSRGQTEAFF.

The chain couples TRBV11-2 to TRBJ2-6; D unclear. The CDR3 covers 16 residues. V lost 1 base, J lost 4 bases, and 11 bases lay in between. Per the germline V gene, CDR1 is SGHAT and CDR2 is FQNNGV. For the CDR3, the DNA is TGTGCCAGCAGCTTAGGTCGGGTTTCCGGGGCCAACGTCCTGACTTTC. Translated, it gives CASSLGRVSGANVLTF.

V usage is TRBV19 and J usage is TRBJ2-2, with D perhaps matching TRBD2 (6 bases). Germline V CDR1 and CDR2: LNHDA, SQIVND (reference sequence). This CDR3 region has 16 residues. With 3 bases removed from V and 6 bases from J, the gap between germline ends came to 17 bases. The CDR3 nucleotides read TGTGCCAGTAGTATGACTCGCGGGGCGTCCGCCGGGGAGCTGTTTTTT. It yields the protein CASSMTRGASAGELFF.

The rearrangement uses TRBV19 and TRBJ2-3; D unresolved. The V gene lost 0 bases and the J gene lost 2 bases, with 3 bases spanning the gap. The CDR3 length is 13 residues. Germline V gene sequence: CDR1 LNHDA, CDR2 SQIVND (reference sequence). The CDR3 DNA reads as TGTGCCAGTAGTATAGATAACACAGATACGCAGTATTTT. It yields the protein CASSIDNTDTQYF.

This rearrangement joins TRBV18 to TRBJ2-3; no firm D call. V gave up 6 bases and J gave up 0 bases, with 7 bases separating them. The CDR3 length is 13 residues. The germline V gene has CDR1 KGHSH and CDR2 LQKENI. Here the CDR3 reads CASSSASTDTQYF. The CDR3 bases are TGTGCCAGCTCCAGTGCTAGCACAGATACGCAGTATTTT.

This clone was seen more than once but under ten times. This chain connects TRBV11-3 to TRBJ2-3, with TRBD2 matching 8 bases. The germline gives CDR1 SGHNT, CDR2 YENEEA. The V and J ends lost 5 bases and 0 bases, in that order; junction bases with no gene match: 7. The CDR3 extends over 16 amino acids. The CDR3 nucleotides are TGTGCCAGCAGCCCCGGACTAGCTGATAGCACAGATACGCAGTATTTT. Residues: CASSPGLADSTDTQYF.

The V call is TRBV4-1, the J call TRBJ2-7; 8 bases align to TRBD1. J lost 9 bases, V lost 1 base, and 11 bases had no gene match. This CDR3 has 15 amino acids. Per germline, CDR1 MGHRA and CDR2 YSYEKL. The CDR3 nucleotides are TGCGCCAGCAGCCAAGGCCGGGACAGGATTACCGTGCAGTACTTC. It is translated as CASSQGRDRITVQYF.

This sequence joins TRBV2 and TRBJ1-2; D may be TRBD1 (5 bases). Germline-derived CDR1 and CDR2 are SNHLY and FYNNEI. The CDR3 covers 14 residues. V was trimmed by 3 bases and J by 5 bases, leaving 13 bases between them. This CDR3 is CASSDRAAFYGYTF. Written as DNA, the CDR3 is TGTGCCAGCAGTGACAGGGCGGCATTTTATGGCTACACCTTC.

The chain links TRBV6-1 to TRBJ2-3; 10 bases match TRBD1. V dropped 6 bases and J dropped 6; count of bases not matched to a gene: 9. The CDR3 has 15 amino acids. Germline V gene data show CDR1 as MNHNS and CDR2 as SASEGT. The CDR3 sequence: CASRQGTGAADTQYF. The CDR3, as DNA: TGTGCCAGCAGGCAAGGGACAGGGGCAGCGGATACGCAGTATTTT.

The chain couples TRBV6-4 to TRBJ2-1, with D maybe TRBD1 (6 bases). Trimming stripped 5 bases from V and 5 bases from J, with 10 bases between. This CDR3 spans 13 amino acids. Germline loops: CDR1 MRHNA, CDR2 SNTAGT. The CDR3 DNA reads TGTGCCAGCAGTCAAGGGGACAACAATGAGCAGTTCTTC. It codes for CASSQGDNNEQFF.

The J gene is TRBJ1-2, the V gene TRBV11-2; D is undetermined. The V end lost 2 bases, the J end lost 8 bases, and 18 bases lay between the germline ends. The CDR3 loop spans 15 amino acids. Germline V gene data show CDR1 as SGHAT and CDR2 as FQNNGV. CDR3 amino acids: CASSLSRSSPHGYTF. As DNA, the CDR3 is TGTGCCAGCAGCTTATCTCGAAGTAGTCCTCACGGCTACACCTTC.

The V and J genes are TRBV5-6 and TRBJ2-1; TRBD2 agrees at 8 bases. Germline V gene lookup returns CDR1 SGHDT and CDR2 YYEEEE. Losses at the gene ends were 2 bases for V and 2 bases for J; bases not matched to a gene: 12. The CDR3 runs to 18 residues. CDR3 loop: CASSFSLGRALTYNEQFF. The CDR3 region has the DNA TGTGCCAGCAGCTTTTCCCTCGGGAGGGCTCTAACCTACAATGAGCAGTTCTTC.

V and J are TRBV6-5 and TRBJ2-5; the match to TRBD2 covers 9 bases. Germline CDR1 MNHEY, CDR2 SVGAGI. This CDR3 has 14 amino acids. V lost 7 bases and J lost 5; bases outside the gene matches: 8. CDR3 protein: CASMFSGRWETQYF. CDR3 DNA: TGTGCCAGCATGTTCAGCGGGAGGTGGGAGACCCAGTACTTC.

V gene TRBV19 combines with J gene TRBJ1-1, with D unclear. The CDR3 has 14 amino acids. V lost 5 bases, J lost 3 bases, and 13 bases lay in between. Germline assignment: CDR1 LNHDA and CDR2 SQIVND (reference sequence). The CDR3 sequence is CASSRRHVDTEAFF. Here the CDR3 DNA reads TGTGCCAGTAGTCGAAGACATGTGGACACTGAAGCTTTCTTT.

This clone showed up just a few times. The CDR3 nucleotides are TGTGCCAGCAGCCGGAGTTGGGGAGGGAATGAGCAGTTCTTC. This encodes CASSRSWGGNEQFF. The chain has TRBV27 and TRBJ2-1; 7 nucleotides line up with TRBD2. The CDR3 covers 14 residues. CDR1 is MNHEY and CDR2 is SMNVEV in the germline V gene (reference sequence). Unmatched junction bases numbered 9, after V lost 6 bases and J lost 7 bases.